This T cell receptor (beta chain) was sequenced in a study of T cells in Graves' hyperthyroidism and ophthalmopathy. This clonotype was observed many times. Its antigen is not identified. The TCR beta CDR3 regions underwent amplification using RNA transcripts as the source. First-round RT-PCR of the TCR CDR3 relied on the HTBI primer set. TCRdb ran MiXCR on the multiplex PCR reads and lists one entry per CDR3 protein. The sample yields hundreds of thousands of distinct CDR3 sequences, about 12% seen once. Disease duration under 2 months; hyperthyroidism patients were aged 18 to 65. Clinical symptoms, serum thyroxine and TRAb, thyroid ultrasound and orbital computed tomography together formed the diagnostic basis. Study results and caveats: Ophthalmopathy cases were set apart from stable hyperthyroidism by a 13 V-J model.

The clonotype originates from a woman in her late teens or twenties with Graves' hyperthyroidism. The sequenced sample was blood.

The CDR3 nucleotides read TGTGCCAGCAACCCCAGGGGGGACACTGAAGCTTTCTTT. Translating it yields CASNPRGDTEAFF. V and J are TRBV3-1 and TRBJ1-1; the match to TRBD1 covers 7 bases. CDR1 LGHDT and CDR2 YNNKEL come from the germline V gene (reference sequence). V gave up 7 bases and J gave up 3 bases; unmatched junction bases: 5. This CDR3 contains 13 residues.